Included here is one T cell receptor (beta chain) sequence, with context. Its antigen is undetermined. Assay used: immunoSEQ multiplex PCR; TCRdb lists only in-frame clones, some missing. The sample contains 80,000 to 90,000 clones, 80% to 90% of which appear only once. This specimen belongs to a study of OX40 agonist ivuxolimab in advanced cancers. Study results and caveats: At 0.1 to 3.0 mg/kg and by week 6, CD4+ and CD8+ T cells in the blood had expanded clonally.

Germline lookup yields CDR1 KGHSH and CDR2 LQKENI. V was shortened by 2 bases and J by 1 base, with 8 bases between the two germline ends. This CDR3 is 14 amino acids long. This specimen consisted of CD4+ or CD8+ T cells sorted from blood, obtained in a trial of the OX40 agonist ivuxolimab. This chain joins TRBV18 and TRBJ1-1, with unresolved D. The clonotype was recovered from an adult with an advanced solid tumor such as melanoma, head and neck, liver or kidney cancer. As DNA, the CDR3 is TGTGCCAGCTCACCAGAGATAGGGAACACTGAAGCTTTCTTT. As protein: CASSPEIGNTEAFF.